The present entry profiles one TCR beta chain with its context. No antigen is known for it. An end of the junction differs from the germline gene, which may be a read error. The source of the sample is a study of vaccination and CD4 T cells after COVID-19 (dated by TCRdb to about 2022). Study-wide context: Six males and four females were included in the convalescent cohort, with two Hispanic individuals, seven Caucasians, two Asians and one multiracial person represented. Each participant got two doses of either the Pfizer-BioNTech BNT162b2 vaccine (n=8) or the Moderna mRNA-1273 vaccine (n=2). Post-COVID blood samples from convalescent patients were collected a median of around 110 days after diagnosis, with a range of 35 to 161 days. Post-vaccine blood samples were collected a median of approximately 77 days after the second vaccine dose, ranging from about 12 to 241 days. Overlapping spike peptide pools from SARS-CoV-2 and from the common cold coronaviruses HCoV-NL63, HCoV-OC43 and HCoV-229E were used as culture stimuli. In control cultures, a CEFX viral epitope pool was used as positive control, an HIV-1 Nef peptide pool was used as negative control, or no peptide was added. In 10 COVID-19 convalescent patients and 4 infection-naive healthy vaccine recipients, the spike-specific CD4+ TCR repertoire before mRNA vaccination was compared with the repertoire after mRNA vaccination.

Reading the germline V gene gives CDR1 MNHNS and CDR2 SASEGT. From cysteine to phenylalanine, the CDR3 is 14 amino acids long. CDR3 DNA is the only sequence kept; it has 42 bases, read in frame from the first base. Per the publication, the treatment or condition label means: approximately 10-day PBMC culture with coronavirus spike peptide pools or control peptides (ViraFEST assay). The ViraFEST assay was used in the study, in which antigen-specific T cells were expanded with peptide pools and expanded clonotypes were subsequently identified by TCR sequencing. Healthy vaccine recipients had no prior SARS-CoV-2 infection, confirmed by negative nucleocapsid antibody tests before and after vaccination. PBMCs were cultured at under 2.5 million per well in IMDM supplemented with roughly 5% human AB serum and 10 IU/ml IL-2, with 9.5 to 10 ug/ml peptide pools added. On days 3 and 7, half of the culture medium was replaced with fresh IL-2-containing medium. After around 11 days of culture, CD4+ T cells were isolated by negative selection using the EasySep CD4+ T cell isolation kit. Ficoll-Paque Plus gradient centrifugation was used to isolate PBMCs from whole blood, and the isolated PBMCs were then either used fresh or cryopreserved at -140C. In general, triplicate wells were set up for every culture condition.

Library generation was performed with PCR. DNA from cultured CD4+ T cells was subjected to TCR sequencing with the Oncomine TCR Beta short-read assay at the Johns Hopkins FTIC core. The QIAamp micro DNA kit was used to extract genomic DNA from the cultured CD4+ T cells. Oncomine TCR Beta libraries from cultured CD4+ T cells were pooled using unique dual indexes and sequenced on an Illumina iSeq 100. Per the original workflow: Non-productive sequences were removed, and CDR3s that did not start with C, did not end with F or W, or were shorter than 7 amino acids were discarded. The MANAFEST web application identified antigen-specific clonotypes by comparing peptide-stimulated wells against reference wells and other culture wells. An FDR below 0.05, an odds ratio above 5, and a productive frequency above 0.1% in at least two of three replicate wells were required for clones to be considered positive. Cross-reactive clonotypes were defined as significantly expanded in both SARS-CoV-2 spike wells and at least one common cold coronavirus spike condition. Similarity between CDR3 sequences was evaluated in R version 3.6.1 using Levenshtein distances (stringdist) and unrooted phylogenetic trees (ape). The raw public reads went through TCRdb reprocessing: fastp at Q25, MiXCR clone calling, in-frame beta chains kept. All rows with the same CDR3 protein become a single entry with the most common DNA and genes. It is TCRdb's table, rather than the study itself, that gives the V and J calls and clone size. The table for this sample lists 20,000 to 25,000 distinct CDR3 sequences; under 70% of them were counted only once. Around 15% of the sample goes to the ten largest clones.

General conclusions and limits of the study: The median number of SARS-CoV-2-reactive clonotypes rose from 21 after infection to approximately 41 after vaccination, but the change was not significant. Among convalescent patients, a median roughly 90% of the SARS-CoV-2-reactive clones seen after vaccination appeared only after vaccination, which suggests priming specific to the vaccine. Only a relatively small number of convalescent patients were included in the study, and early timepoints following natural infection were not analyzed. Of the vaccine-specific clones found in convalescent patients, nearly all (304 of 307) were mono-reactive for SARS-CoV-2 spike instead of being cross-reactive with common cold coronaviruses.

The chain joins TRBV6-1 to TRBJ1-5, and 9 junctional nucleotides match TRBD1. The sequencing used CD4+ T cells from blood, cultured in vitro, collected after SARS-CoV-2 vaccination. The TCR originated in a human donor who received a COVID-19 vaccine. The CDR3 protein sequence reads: CASRPTGGNQSQHF. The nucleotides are TGTGCCAGCAGACCCACAGGGGGCAATCAGTCCCAGCATTTT.